A selection of T cell receptor beta chains follows, all from one sample in a study of blood T cell repertoires in COVID-19. Sequencing used immunoSEQ multiplex PCR; TCRdb keeps in-frame clones, though not all of them. Of 150,000 to 200,000 clones in the sample, roughly 90% are singletons; the top ten hold 3.5% to 4.5%. The specimen sequenced was peripheral blood. The source is an older woman with acute or convalescent COVID-19. The CDR3 runs from the conserved cysteine through the conserved F or W. Fields, in order: J gene, D gene, V gene, clone size, CDR3 DNA, CDR3 protein. D genes are given only for firm matches. Rows may omit the clone size; those that give it use once, few, many or a size class.

>TRBJ2-3|TRBD2|TRBV4-3|.
TGCGCCAGCAGCCAGATGACTAGCGGGGGGGTAACAGATACGCAGTATTTT
CASSQMTSGGVTDTQYF
>TRBJ1-1|TRBD1|TRBV5-1|.
TGCGCCAGCAAGAATACAGGGGGGTCGCTTGAAGCTTTCTTT
CASKNTGGSLEAFF
>TRBJ2-7|TRBD2|TRBV24-1|.
TGTGCCACCAGTGATACGACTAGCGGGGGACTCTACGAGCAGTACTTC
CATSDTTSGGLYEQYF
>TRBJ1-4|.|TRBV4-3|.
TGCGCCAGCAGCCCCGAGGGGGGCGGGGGAAATGAAAAACTGTTTTTT
CASSPEGGGGNEKLFF
>TRBJ2-1|.|TRBV7-9|.
TGTGCCAGCAGCCGGTATGAAGCGATCAATGAGCAGTTCTTC
CASSRYEAINEQFF
>TRBJ1-4|TRBD1|TRBV4-2|.
TGTGCCAGCAGCCAATCCGGACAGGCTCAGAATGAAAAACTGTTTTTT
CASSQSGQAQNEKLFF
>TRBJ2-7|.|TRBV4-1|.
TGCGCCAGCAGCCAACCGAGTTGGCGGCAGGGGAGCGACGAGCAGTACTTC
CASSQPSWRQGSDEQYF
>TRBJ1-3|TRBD1|TRBV4-2|.
TGTGCCAGCAGCCCCCGGGACAGGGGGCAGTCAGGAAACACCATATATTTT
CASSPRDRGQSGNTIYF
>TRBJ2-5|.|TRBV30|once
TGTGCCTGGAGTGATGTGGCGGTCCAAGAGACCCAGTACTTC
CAWSDVAVQETQYF
>TRBJ1-6|.|TRBV11-2|.
TGTGCCAGCAGCTTTGTACTTATGAATTCACCCCTCCACTTT
CASSFVLMNSPLHF
>TRBJ1-1|.|TRBV30|.
TGTGCCTGGAGTGGGTTTGGGAGTATGAACACTGAAGCTTTCTTT
CAWSGFGSMNTEAFF
>TRBJ2-1|.|TRBV6-2/TRBV6-3|.
TGTGCCAGCAGTTACTCTTCCCTTCCCTACAATGAGCAGTTCTTC
CASSYSSLPYNEQFF
>TRBJ1-6|.|TRBV2|few
TGTGCCAGCATGGGCTTTAATTCACCCCTCCACTTT
CASMGFNSPLHF
>TRBJ2-7|.|TRBV14|.
TGTGCCAGCAGCCAAGGTGGGGGGTTTTTCTACGAGCAGTACTTC
CASSQGGGFFYEQYF
>TRBJ2-2|.|TRBV1|.
TGCACCAGCAGCCCCCCGGTTATATCGAACACCGGGGAGCTGTTTTTT
CTSSPPVISNTGELFF
>TRBJ1-1|TRBD1|TRBV6-5|.
TGTGCCAGCAGGGGACAGGGGGCTAGGACTGAAGCTTTCTTT
CASRGQGARTEAFF
>TRBJ2-1|TRBD2|TRBV4-3|.
TGCGCCAGCAGCCAAGCGGCAAGCGGGAGGTCGGTTAATTACAATGAGCAGTTCTTC
CASSQAASGRSVNYNEQFF